The 9 T cell receptor beta chains listed next were all sequenced from one sample in a study of cytomegalovirus exposure and HLA in healthy donors. Amplification used 60 Vbeta primers and 13 Jbeta primers. Profiling relied on immunoSEQ multiplex PCR, and the TCRdb table lists in-frame clones only, not all of them. The sample includes some 160,000 clones, 60% to 80% of them seen just once. What was sequenced was PBMCs. Receptors were obtained from a male donor in good health and CMV-seronegative.

This clone was picked up a small number of times. The chain is built from TRBV19 and TRBJ1-1; 7 bases align to TRBD1. Trimming took 11 bases from V and 5 from J; bases not matched to a gene: 11. CDR1 and CDR2 (germline): LNHDA, SQIVND (reference sequence). CDR3 length: 13 amino acids. The chain's CDR3 is CAATRQGWTEAFF. DNA for the CDR3: TGTGCCGCCACCCGACAGGGATGGACTGAAGCTTTCTTT.

The CDR3 sequence is CASMGPPTGPEQYF. DNA for the CDR3: TGTGCCAGCATGGGACCCCCGACAGGTCCCGAGCAGTACTTC. The chain is built from TRBV28 and TRBJ2-7, with a weak D call TRBD1 (6 bases). CDR3 size: 14 residues. V was trimmed by 7 bases and J by 6 bases, leaving 19 bases between them. Germline loops: CDR1 MDHEN, CDR2 SYDVKM.

V is TRBV11-1 and J is TRBJ2-7; weak D call: TRBD1 (6 bases). The germline CDR1 and CDR2 sequences are SGHAT and FQDESV (reference sequence). There are 14 residues in the CDR3. The V end lost 4 bases, the J end lost 3 bases, and 13 bases lay between the germline ends. Here the CDR3 reads CASSSTGMLYEQYF. The DNA for the CDR3 is TGTGCCAGCAGCTCTACAGGGATGCTCTACGAGCAGTACTTC.

The genes are TRBV2 and TRBJ1-6; TRBD1 aligns across 8 bases. Trimming cost V 3 bases and J 7 bases; bases outside gene matches: 14. Germline V gives CDR1 SNHLY, CDR2 FYNNEI. The CDR3 extends over 18 amino acids. In DNA form, the CDR3 reads TGTGCCAGCAGTGATCCCATGACAGGGGCGGCGCGCAATTCACCCCTCCACTTT. Translation: CASSDPMTGAARNSPLHF.

The rearrangement joins TRBV6-6 to TRBJ1-2; 7 bases are a match to TRBD1. The CDR3 is 13 amino acids. Trimming at V came to 6 bases and at J to 7 bases, leaving 8 bases not matched to a gene. Germline V gene lookup returns CDR1 MNHNY and CDR2 SVGAGI (reference sequence). The CDR3 loop reads CASSPDRVAGYTF. CDR3 in DNA: TGTGCCAGCAGCCCCGACAGGGTGGCTGGCTACACCTTC.

As DNA, the CDR3 is TGTGCCAGCAGCCCGAAGAGACAGGGAGACTCCTACGAGCAGTACTTC. It yields the protein CASSPKRQGDSYEQYF. The chain joins TRBV9 to TRBJ2-7; 7 positions match TRBD1. CDR1 SGDLS and CDR2 YYNGEE come from the germline V gene. The junction had 10 bases not matched to a gene; V was cut back by 4 bases and J by 0 bases. The CDR3 is 16 residues long. The full variable domain, in which reference TRBV9 and TRBJ2-7 provide the parts outside the CDR3, is DSGVTQTPKHLITATGQRVTLRCSPRSGDLSVYWYQQSLDQGLQFLIQYYNGEERAKGNILERFSAQQFPDLHSELNLSSLELGDSALYFCASSPKRQGDSYEQYFGPGTRLTVT.

The rearrangement uses TRBV20-1 and TRBJ1-2, with a weak D call TRBD1 (5 bases). Germline CDR1 reads DFQATT; CDR2 reads SNEGSKA (reference sequence). CDR3 length equals 11 residues. The CDR3 DNA is TGCAGCGGGGGAGTTAACTATGGCTACACCTTC. It encodes CSGGVNYGYTF.

This rearrangement joins TRBV6-5 to TRBJ1-2; weak D call: TRBD1 (6 bases). The V end lost 4 bases, the J end lost 6 bases, and 21 bases lay between the germline ends. From germline, CDR1 is MNHEY and CDR2 SVGAGI. The CDR3 runs 16 residues. CDR3 DNA: TGTGCCAGCAGTTCCATGGGGGGGGCAACCTCCCATGGCTACACCTTC. It yields the protein CASSSMGGATSHGYTF.

The chain links TRBV25-1 to TRBJ1-1, with D tentatively TRBD1 (5 bases). The CDR3 is 13 amino acids. CDR1 and CDR2 from the germline V gene are MGHDK and SYGVNS. The germline V and J ends were trimmed by 4 bases and 1 base, with 7 bases remaining between them. The CDR3 sequence is CASSVGENTEAFF. In DNA, the CDR3 is TGTGCCAGCAGTGTAGGGGAGAACACTGAAGCTTTCTTT.